This TCR beta chain was identified during a study of T cell changes during pregnancy in multiple sclerosis. This CDR3 spans 14 amino acids. Germline CDR1 MNHEY, CDR2 SMNVEV (reference sequence). Trimming took 5 bases from V and 0 from J; bases not matched to a gene: 4. Profiling relied on immunoSEQ multiplex PCR, and the TCRdb table lists in-frame clones only, not all of them. The table shows roughly 24,000 clones, with about 83% occurring only once. The sequence was collected from a female donor with multiple sclerosis, enrolled in a pregnancy study. The J gene is TRBJ2-7, the V gene TRBV27; 7 nucleotides line up with TRBD2. The sample consisted of CD8+ T cells from peripheral blood mononuclear cells, taken before pregnancy. For the CDR3, the DNA is TGTGCCAGCAGTCCCGGACTAGTCTCCTACGAGCAGTACTTC. It translates to CASSPGLVSYEQYF.